These 23 T cell receptor beta chains originate from one sample sequenced in a study of blood T cell repertoires in COVID-19. Profiled with immunoSEQ multiplex PCR; TCRdb holds only in-frame clones, not every one. Of a few hundred thousand clones in the sample, 80% to 95% are singletons; the top ten hold under 20%. Material for sequencing was PBMCs or T cells enriched from blood (not recorded which). The source is a woman aged 30 to 39 who had recovered from COVID-19.

The V and J genes are TRBV4-3 and TRBJ2-2; maybe TRBD1 (5 bases). Trimming took 0 bases from V and 4 from J, leaving 9 bases between them. From germline, CDR1 is LGHNA and CDR2 YSLEER. This CDR3 has 15 amino acids. The CDR3 region has the DNA TGCGCCAGCAGCCAAGATCTAGGGGCCACCGGGGAGCTGTTTTTT. Protein product: CASSQDLGATGELFF.

The gene calls are TRBV12-3 or TRBV12-4 and TRBJ1-2; unclear D gene. The CDR3 runs 13 residues. Trimming removed 5 bases from V and 2 bases from J, with 9 bases in between. Here the CDR3 reads CASSMTPNYGYTF. The CDR3 nucleotides are TGTGCCAGCAGTATGACACCAAACTATGGCTACACCTTC.

J is TRBJ2-3 and V is TRBV3-1 (or the pseudogene TRBV3-2); D may be TRBD1 (6 bases). The CDR3 runs to 15 residues. V lost 1 base and J 2 bases, leaving 10 bases between the germline ends. The germline CDR1 and CDR2 sequences are LGHDT and YNNKEL (reference sequence). CDR3 in DNA: TGTGCCAGCAGCCAAGGGCAGGGGACCACAGATACGCAGTATTTT. The encoded protein is CASSQGQGTTDTQYF.

This clone was seen only once. The chain couples TRBV11-3 to TRBJ2-5; weak D call: TRBD2 (7 bases). The CDR3 is 16 amino acids. The V gene lost 0 bases and the J gene lost 5 bases, with 16 bases spanning the gap. The germline V gene has CDR1 SGHNT and CDR2 YENEEA. CDR3 nucleotides: TGTGCCAGCAGCTTAGACGTATGGGGGGGCACGGAGACCCAGTACTTC. Translating it yields CASSLDVWGGTETQYF.

Here the CDR3 reads CASSSGQGQPQHF. As DNA, the CDR3 is TGTGCCAGCAGTTCGGGGCAGGGGCAGCCCCAGCATTTT. V gene TRBV12-3 or TRBV12-4 combines with J gene TRBJ1-5; possible D gene TRBD1, 6 bases. The V and J ends lost 4 bases and 7 bases respectively, with 11 bases between them. The CDR3 totals 13 residues.

This chain uses TRBV13 with TRBJ2-7; D not resolved. The CDR3 contains 15 residues. V lost 1 base and J lost 2, with 12 bases in between. Germline V CDR1 and CDR2: PRHDT, FYEKMQ (reference sequence). The chain's CDR3 is CASSLDHGRTYEQYF. In DNA, the CDR3 is TGTGCCAGCAGCTTAGATCACGGTCGTACCTACGAGCAGTACTTC.

The chain couples TRBV10-2 to TRBJ1-2, with a possible D match to TRBD1 (6 bases). CDR1 is WSHSY, CDR2 SAAADI, per germline. The CDR3 has 14 amino acids. The V and J ends lost 6 bases and 5 bases respectively, with 16 bases between them. CDR3 nucleotide sequence: TGCGCCAGCAGGAGTATGAGGACAGCTTATGGCTACACCTTC. This encodes CASRSMRTAYGYTF.

The chain recombines TRBV5-4 with TRBJ2-2; D is uncertain. V lost 5 bases to trimming and J lost 2 bases, with 10 bases between them. Germline V gene data show CDR1 as SGHNT and CDR2 as YYREEE (reference sequence). This CDR3 spans 14 amino acids. CDR3 DNA sequence: TGTGCCAGCAGTCGCCAGGATAACACCGGGGAGCTGTTTTTT. This encodes CASSRQDNTGELFF.

V and J are TRBV13 and TRBJ2-1; 13 bases map to TRBD2. Germline CDR1 reads PRHDT; CDR2 reads FYEKMQ (reference sequence). V was clipped by 5 bases and J by 8 bases; unmatched bases: 6. CDR3 length: 15 residues. CDR3 residues: CASSTGLAGVYEQFF. For the CDR3, the DNA is TGTGCCAGCAGCACCGGACTAGCGGGGGTCTATGAGCAGTTCTTC. Together with reference TRBV13 and TRBJ2-1, the CDR3 gives the full variable domain: AAGVIQSPRHLIKEKRETATLKCYPIPRHDTVYWYQQGPGQDPQFLISFYEKMQSDKGSIPDRFSAQQFSDYHSELNMSSLELGDSALYFCASSTGLAGVYEQFFGPGTRLTVL.

J is TRBJ1-3 and V is TRBV6-5; D possibly corresponds to TRBD1 (5 bases). Germline V gives CDR1 MNHEY, CDR2 SVGAGI. The CDR3 is 13 residues long. V was cut by 8 bases and J by 4 bases, with 12 bases left in between. CDR3 loop: CASFGGTGNTIYF. CDR3 in DNA: TGTGCCAGCTTCGGGGGGACCGGAAACACCATATATTTT.

The rearrangement joins TRBV5-6 to TRBJ1-2; D uncertain. Trimming took off 0 bases at V and 1 base at J, with 7 bases between the two ends. Germline-derived CDR1 and CDR2 are SGHDT and YYEEEE. This CDR3 has 14 amino acids. The CDR3 sequence: CASSLAGFNYGYTF. The CDR3 DNA is TGTGCCAGCAGCTTGGCGGGGTTTAACTATGGCTACACCTTC.

The gene calls are TRBV4-3 and TRBJ2-3; 8 bases fit TRBD2. CDR3 length: 13 residues. Unmatched junction bases numbered 3, after V lost 3 bases and J lost 7 bases. CDR1 is LGHNA and CDR2 is YSLEER in the germline V gene. CDR3 loop: CASSQGSGNTQYF. The CDR3 DNA is TGCGCCAGCAGCCAGGGTAGCGGGAATACGCAGTATTTT.

V usage is TRBV7-2 and J usage is TRBJ1-2, with D perhaps TRBD1 (6 bases). Per germline, CDR1 SGHTA and CDR2 FQGNSA. The CDR3 totals 12 residues. V was cut by 5 bases and J by 4 bases, with 8 bases left in between. This CDR3 is CASSPGAYGYTF. CDR3 DNA sequence: TGTGCCAGCAGCCCAGGGGCCTATGGCTACACCTTC. The complete variable domain, with remaining parts taken from reference TRBV7-2 and TRBJ1-2, reads GAGVSQSPSNKVTEKGKDVELRCDPISGHTALYWYRQSLGQGLEFLIYFQGNSAPDKSGLPSDRFSAERTGGSVSTLTIQRTQQEDSAVYLCASSPGAYGYTFGSGTRLTVV.

V and J are TRBV14 and TRBJ2-7; D gene uncertain. The CDR3 consists of 14 residues. Germline V gene sequence: CDR1 SGHDN, CDR2 FVKESK. Trimming left V 1 base short and J 6 bases short, with 13 bases between. The CDR3 sequence: CASSQGLAVSEQYF. The CDR3 nucleotides read TGTGCCAGCAGCCAAGGATTGGCAGTAAGCGAGCAGTACTTC.

This chain links TRBV5-4 with TRBJ1-1; 9 nucleotides agree with TRBD1. Trimming took 4 bases from V and 0 from J; bases not matched to a gene: 4. Germline V gives CDR1 SGHNT, CDR2 YYREEE (reference sequence). The CDR3 totals 15 residues. CDR3 amino acids: CASSRDREVNTEAFF. Here the CDR3 DNA reads TGTGCCAGCAGCCGGGACAGGGAGGTGAACACTGAAGCTTTCTTT. The whole variable domain, remainder taken from reference TRBV5-4 and TRBJ1-1, is ETGVTQSPTHLIKTRGQQVTLRCSSQSGHNTVSWYQQALGQGPQFIFQYYREEENGRGNFPPRFSGLQFPNYSSELNVNALELDDSALYLCASSRDREVNTEAFFGQGTRLTVV.

This clone was counted once. CDR3 coding DNA: TGCAGCGTAGATCTAGCGGGAGGGCTCTACACCGGGGAGCTGTTTTTT. Protein product: CSVDLAGGLYTGELFF. The V gene is TRBV29-1, the J gene TRBJ2-2, with 12 positions matching TRBD2. Germline-derived CDR1 and CDR2 are SQVTM and ANQGSEA. This CDR3 is 16 amino acids long. V was pared by 6 bases and J by 3 bases, with 8 bases of the junction left unmatched.

CDR3: CAWSEGVRGSIGAENTEAFF. CDR3 DNA sequence: TGTGCCTGGAGTGAAGGGGTCAGGGGGTCAATAGGGGCCGAGAACACTGAAGCTTTCTTT. The V gene is TRBV30, the J gene TRBJ1-1; 7 bases fit TRBD1. Germline values: CDR1 GTSNPN, CDR2 SVGIG (reference sequence). CDR3 size: 20 residues. J lost 1 base, V lost 1 base, and 21 bases had no gene match.

V is TRBV20-1 and J is TRBJ1-1, with D perhaps matching TRBD1 (5 bases). Trimming removed 3 bases at V and 4 bases at J, with 12 bases between. CDR3 length: 13 residues. In germline, CDR1 is DFQATT, CDR2 SNEGSKA (reference sequence). The DNA of the CDR3 is TGCAGTGCTAGTTCAGGGATGGTCACTGAAGCTTTCTTT. Translating it yields CSASSGMVTEAFF.

The gene calls are TRBV21-1 and TRBJ2-5; the DNA was not compared with TRBD1, the D call given in the table. TRBV21-1 is a pseudogene locus. The CDR3 runs to 10 residues. The CDR3 region has the DNA TGTGCCAGCATCAAAGAGACCCAGTACTTC. Translated, it gives CASIKETQYF.

The chain couples TRBV5-4 to TRBJ2-1, with 8 bases identical to TRBD2. The CDR3 loop spans 15 amino acids. V shed 4 bases, J shed 2 bases, and the junction held 5 bases outside the gene matches. Germline V gene data show CDR1 as SGHNT and CDR2 as YYREEE (reference sequence). CDR3 DNA: TGTGCCAGCAGCCCCCCGCGGGGGGCCTACAATGAGCAGTTCTTC. Translated, it gives CASSPPRGAYNEQFF.

CDR3 nucleotide sequence: TGTGCCAGTTCCTCACAGGGCACTGAAGCTTTCTTT. Translated: CASSSQGTEAFF. The chain has TRBV19 and TRBJ1-1, with a weak D call TRBD1 (6 bases). Trimming stripped 8 bases from V and 4 bases from J, with 11 bases between. Germline values: CDR1 LNHDA, CDR2 SQIVND (reference sequence). The CDR3 consists of 12 residues.

The rearrangement joins TRBV3-1 (or the pseudogene TRBV3-2) to TRBJ2-7; 7 nucleotides align to TRBD2. The CDR3 totals 14 residues. Germline V lookup: CDR1 LGHDT, CDR2 YNNKEL (reference sequence). V was pared by 5 bases and J by 7 bases, with 11 bases of the junction left unmatched. CDR3 amino acids: CASSSSTGGGEQYF. The CDR3 nucleotides are TGTGCCAGCAGCTCTAGTACGGGAGGAGGGGAGCAGTACTTC.

V usage is TRBV11-2 and J usage is TRBJ1-1; D call uncertain. The germline CDR1 and CDR2 sequences are SGHAT and FQNNGV. With 0 bases removed from V and 0 bases from J, the gap between germline ends came to 11 bases. The CDR3 totals 16 residues. The CDR3 loop is CASSLDGLAMNTEAFF. The CDR3 DNA reads TGTGCCAGCAGCTTAGATGGGCTCGCGATGAACACTGAAGCTTTCTTT.